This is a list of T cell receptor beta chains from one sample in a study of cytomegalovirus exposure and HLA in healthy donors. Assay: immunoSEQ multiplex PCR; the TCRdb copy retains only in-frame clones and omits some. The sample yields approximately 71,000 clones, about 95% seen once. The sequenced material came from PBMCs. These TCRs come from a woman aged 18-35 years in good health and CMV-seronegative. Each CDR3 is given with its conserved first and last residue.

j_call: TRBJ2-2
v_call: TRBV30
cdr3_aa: CAWSGGDSGKNTGELFF

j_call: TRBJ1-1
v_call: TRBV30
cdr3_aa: CAWGLQNTEAFF

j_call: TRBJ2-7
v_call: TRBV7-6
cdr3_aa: CASSLNVAYEQYF

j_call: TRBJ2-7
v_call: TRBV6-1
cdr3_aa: CASSSGVAHSYEQYF

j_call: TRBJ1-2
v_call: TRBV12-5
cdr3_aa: CASGLVRGTAGGFGYGYTF

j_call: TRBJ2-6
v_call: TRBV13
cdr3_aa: CASSPLANVLTF

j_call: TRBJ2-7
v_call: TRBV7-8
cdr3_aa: CASSLRTGYEQYF

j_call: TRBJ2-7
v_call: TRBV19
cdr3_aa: CASSMRGTGFNEQYF

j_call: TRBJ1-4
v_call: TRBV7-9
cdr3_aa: CASSLSSATNEKLFF

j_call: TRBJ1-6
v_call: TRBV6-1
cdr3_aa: CASSGTGGESSPLHF

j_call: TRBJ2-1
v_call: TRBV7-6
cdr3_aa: CASSLGRGNNEQFF

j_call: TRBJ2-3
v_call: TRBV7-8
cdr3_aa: CASSLAGLAEPTDTQYF

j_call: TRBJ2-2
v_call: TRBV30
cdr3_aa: CACTEIAGELFF

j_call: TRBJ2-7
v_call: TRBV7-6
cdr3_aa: CASSERLGPYEQYF

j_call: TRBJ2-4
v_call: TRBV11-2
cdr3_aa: CASRSGVKNIQYF

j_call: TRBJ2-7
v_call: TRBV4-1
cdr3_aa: CASSHTITPTPGDRVGPYEQYF

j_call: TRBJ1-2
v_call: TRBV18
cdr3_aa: CASSPGQGYGYTF

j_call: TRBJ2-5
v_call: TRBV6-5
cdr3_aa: CASSTSQETQYF

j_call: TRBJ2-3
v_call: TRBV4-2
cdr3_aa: CASSQERGAGSPTDTQYF

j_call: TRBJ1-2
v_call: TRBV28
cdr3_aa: CASRTGNYGYTF

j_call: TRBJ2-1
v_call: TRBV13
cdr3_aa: CASSFTKRGNEQFF

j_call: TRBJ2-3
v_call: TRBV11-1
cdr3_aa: CASSLGSGADTQYF

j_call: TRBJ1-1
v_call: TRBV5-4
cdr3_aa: CASSTIPGTGKGAFF

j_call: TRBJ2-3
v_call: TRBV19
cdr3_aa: CASGRGDTDTQYF

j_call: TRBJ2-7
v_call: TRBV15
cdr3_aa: CATSREPLSSYEQYF

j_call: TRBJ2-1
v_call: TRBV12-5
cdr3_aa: CASGGDRKTYNEQFF

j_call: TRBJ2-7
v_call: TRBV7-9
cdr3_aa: CASSSPPYDREAWEQYF

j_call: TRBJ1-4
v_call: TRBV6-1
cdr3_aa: CASSEGGAGAANEKLFF

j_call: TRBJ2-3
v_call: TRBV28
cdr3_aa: CASRMGGTGEKDTQYF

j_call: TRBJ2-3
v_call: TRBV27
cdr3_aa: CASSQGTIDTDTQYF

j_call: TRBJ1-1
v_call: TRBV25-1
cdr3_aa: CASSEGGGTEAFF

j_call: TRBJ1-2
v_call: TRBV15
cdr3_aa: CATSRDTGGAYGYTF

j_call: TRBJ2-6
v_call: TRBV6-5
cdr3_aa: CASSHPGTGANVLTF

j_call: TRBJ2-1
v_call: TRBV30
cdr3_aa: CAWTMLAGGVEQFF

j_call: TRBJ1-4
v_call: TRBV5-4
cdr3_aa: CASSPGTGNEKLFF

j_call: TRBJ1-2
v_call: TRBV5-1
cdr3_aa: CASSLDGTGPAGGYTF

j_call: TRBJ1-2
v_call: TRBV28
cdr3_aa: CASGSGGTYGYTF

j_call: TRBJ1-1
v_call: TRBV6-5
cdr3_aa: CASSYRGLLNTEAFF

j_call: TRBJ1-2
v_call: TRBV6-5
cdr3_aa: CASSYSIAGGYTF

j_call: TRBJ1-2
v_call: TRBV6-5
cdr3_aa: CASSLLRESGYTF

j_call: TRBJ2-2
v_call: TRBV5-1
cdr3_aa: CASSFGTGLTGELFF

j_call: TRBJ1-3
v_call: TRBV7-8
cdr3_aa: CASSLIPGSSGNTIYF

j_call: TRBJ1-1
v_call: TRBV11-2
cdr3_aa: CASDLGGKNTEAFF

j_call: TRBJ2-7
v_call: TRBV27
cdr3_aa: CASGRQITYEQYF

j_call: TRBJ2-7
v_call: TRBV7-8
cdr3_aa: CASSYLPAGGGEQYF

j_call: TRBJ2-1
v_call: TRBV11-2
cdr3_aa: CASSLDLRGQGPYNEQFF

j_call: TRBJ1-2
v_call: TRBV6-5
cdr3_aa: CASSYWAGDNYGYTF

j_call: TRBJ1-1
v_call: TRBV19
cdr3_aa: CASSITRAEAFF

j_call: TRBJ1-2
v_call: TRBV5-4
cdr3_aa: CASSSAGEGYGYTF

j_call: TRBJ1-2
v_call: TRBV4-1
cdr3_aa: CASSQDKGAAGGYTF

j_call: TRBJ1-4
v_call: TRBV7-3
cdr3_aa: CASSFRGAGGEKLFF

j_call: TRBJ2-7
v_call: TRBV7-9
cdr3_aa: CASSSPPGQVFHEQYF

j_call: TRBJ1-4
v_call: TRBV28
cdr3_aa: CASTLIGTGNEKLFF

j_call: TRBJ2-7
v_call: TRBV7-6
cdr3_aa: CASSIAGQFDEQYF